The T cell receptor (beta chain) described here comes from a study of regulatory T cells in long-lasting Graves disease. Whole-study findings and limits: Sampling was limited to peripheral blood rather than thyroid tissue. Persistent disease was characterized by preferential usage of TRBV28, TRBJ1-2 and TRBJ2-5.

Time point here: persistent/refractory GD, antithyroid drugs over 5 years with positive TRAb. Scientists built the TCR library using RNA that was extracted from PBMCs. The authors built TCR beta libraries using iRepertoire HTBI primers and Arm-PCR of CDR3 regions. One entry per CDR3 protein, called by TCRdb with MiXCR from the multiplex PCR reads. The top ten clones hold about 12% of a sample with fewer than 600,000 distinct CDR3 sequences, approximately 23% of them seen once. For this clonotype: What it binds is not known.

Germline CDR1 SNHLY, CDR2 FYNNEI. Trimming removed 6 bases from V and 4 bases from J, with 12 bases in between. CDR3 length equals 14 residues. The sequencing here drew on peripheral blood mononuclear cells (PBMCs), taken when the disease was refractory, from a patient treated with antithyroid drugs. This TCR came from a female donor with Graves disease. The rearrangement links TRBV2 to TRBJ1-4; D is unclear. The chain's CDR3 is CASSVTWFNEKLFF. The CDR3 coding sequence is TGTGCCAGCAGCGTGACATGGTTTAATGAAAAACTGTTTTTT.